This T cell receptor beta chain was documented in a study of human T cells and chemical hapten exposure (dated by TCRdb to the early 2020s). Broadly, across the study: For sensitization, 2% DPC in acetone was applied to a 2 cm by 2 cm area of upper inner arm skin. Patients additionally received weekly therapeutic DPC doses to the scalp throughout the roughly 26-week study period. Patch tests used Finn chambers with 0.01% DPC on the upper back, scored after 6 days by International Contact Dermatitis Research Group standards. The patient cohort, mostly female, included alopecia areata with under or over 50% scalp involvement, alopecia totalis and alopecia universalis. Libraries were combined into a pool for sequencing, and differences in TCR yield between samples came mainly from small differences in library volumes within the pool. Peripheral blood TCR repertoire changes were tracked in vivo in alopecia patients during primary and secondary sensitization to the hapten diphenylcyclopropenone (DPC). Blood was sampled from patients pre-sensitization (week 0) and at 2, 6 and about 24 weeks after DPC sensitization. Around 30 alopecia patients provided blood for TCR sequencing at one to four time points (pre-sensitization, 2, 6 and 24 weeks).

Summary of the overall study and its limitations: DPC sensitization did not change the number of TCRs with a frequency above 1 in 1000, and there was no evidence of changes in global repertoire structure. Because every patient had alopecia, a presumed autoimmune disease, the patients' immune response might differ from that of healthy individuals. Repeated subsampling changed both the strength of the expansion versus patch-test correlation and the threshold at which that correlation became significant. A positive correlation was found between the number of PT1 expanded TCRs and patch test score, with significance reached at thresholds 8, 16 and 32 but not 4. Significantly more large CDR3 similarity clusters were formed by expanded TCRs than by pre-sensitization or healthy control sets, consistent with antigen-driven responses.

This clonotype was seen a few times. No cognate antigen has been identified for it. Base quality data are lacking; no much larger clone is found one base away. The library relied on RACE. Data came from a NextSeq 500. During library preparation, unique molecular identifiers were attached to individual cDNA molecules so that TCRs could be counted quantitatively and reproducibly. From each blood RNA sample, both TCR alpha and TCR beta chains were sequenced. The original methods were these. Samples had a median of approximately 93,000 TCRs, with a range from 23,224 to 690,600. V, J and CDR3 annotation of the TCR reads was performed with the Decombinator software suite. To make PS versus PT1 abundance plots, every sample was subsampled to the same number of TCRs (28,000). TCRs were defined as expanded if absent before sensitization and observed at least eight times at the 2-week time point. TCRdb reworked the public reads: Q25 trimming with fastp, MiXCR clone assembly, productive beta chains retained. Each CDR3 protein gets just one entry, which takes the most common genes and DNA from the rows behind it. The V and J calls come from TCRdb's annotation, not from the publication. The table for this sample lists under 400,000 distinct CDR3 sequences; roughly 5% of them were counted only once. The ten largest make up just over 2.5% of the sample.

The germline V gene (reference sequence) supplies CDR1 SEHNR and CDR2 FQNEAQ. From cysteine to phenylalanine, the CDR3 is 16 amino acids long. The kept DNA is CDR3 alone, 48 bases in frame from the first base. The germline V end is reduced by 5 bases and the J end by 4 bases; junction bases left unmatched: 8. The time point label of this sample denotes: pre-sensitization, week 0. The meaning of the sample's treatment or condition label: therapeutic diphenylcyclopropenone sensitization with weekly scalp DPC. At each patch-test visit, blood was drawn before the patch test was applied. Patients were considered eligible if aged 18 to 70, diagnosed with alopecia and deemed suitable for DPC therapy, and patients were excluded if pregnant. Unfractionated whole blood was collected in Tempus Blood RNA tubes, and total RNA was extracted from that blood.

Sequencing was performed on whole blood, taken in connection with sensitization to the hapten diphenylcyclopropenone (DPC). This receptor chain uses TRBV7-9 and TRBJ2-6; TRBD1 aligns with 7 central bases. The TCR comes from a woman in her forties or fifties with alopecia areata. Some clones in this sample may be carry-over from other donors' samples. The CDR3 sequence is CASSLPTGAGANVLTF. The nucleotide sequence is TGTGCCAGCAGCCTACCTACAGGGGCCGGGGCCAACGTCCTGACTTTC.